This T cell receptor beta chain was profiled in a study of T-cell reconstitution after alpha-beta-depleted transplantation in children. Trimming pared 1 base from V and 1 base from J, leaving 8 bases between. The CDR3 extends over 14 amino acids. CDR1 is SGHRS and CDR2 is YFSETQ in the germline V gene. This clonotype was seen repeatedly, ten times or more. A TCRbeta library incorporating unique molecular identifiers was prepared. TCRdb reanalysed the PCR reads using MiXCR and keeps one entry per CDR3 protein. The data contain about 200,000 distinct CDR3 sequences, around 7.7% of them seen just once; the ten biggest clones take up less than 40%.

V usage is TRBV5-1 and J usage is TRBJ2-5; no clear D. This TCR was recovered from a male patient between 2 and 15 years old who had a stem cell transplant for acute myeloid leukemia, so the T cells may come from the graft donor. The specimen was PBMCs, mostly from graft donor cells, collected 360 days after TCRalphabeta/CD19-depleted stem cell transplant. The CDR3 spells CASSLQPIQETQYF. The DNA of the CDR3 is TGCGCCAGCAGCTTGCAACCGATCCAAGAGACCCAGTACTTC. The whole variable domain, remainder taken from reference TRBV5-1 and TRBJ2-5, is KAGVTQTPRYLIKTRGQQVTLSCSPISGHRSVSWYQQTPGQGLQFLFEYFSETQRNKGNFPGRFSGRQFSNSRSEMNVSTLELGDSALYLCASSLQPIQETQYFGPGTRLLVL.